The rows below give T cell receptor beta chains drawn from one sample of a study of T cell responses to AZD1222 COVID-19 vaccine. The protocol was immunoSEQ multiplex PCR, while the TCRdb copy is restricted to in-frame clones and leaves out a portion. The table includes about 130,000 clones, around 85% detected once. Sequences were derived from peripheral blood, sampled 28 days after the second AZD1222 dose. The receptors come from an adult who received the AZD1222 COVID-19 vaccine. Each CDR3 is given with its conserved first and last residue. The D gene is left open where the match is weak. Clone size is not always given. Where it is, it says once, few, many or a class for expanded clones.

>NA|NA|TRBJ2-7|TRBV27
TGTGCCAGCACCCCAACGGGGGGCCTGGGGGAGCAGTACTTC
CASTPTGGLGEQYF
>NA|NA|TRBJ1-2|TRBV12-3/TRBV12-4
TGTGCCAGCAGTACGACACCGGCGGGCTACACCTTC
CASSTTPAGYTF
>NA|NA|TRBJ2-2|TRBV19
TGTGCCAGTAGCCCCCCCCTAAAGGACACCGGGGAGCTGTTTTTT
CASSPPLKDTGELFF
>NA|NA|TRBJ2-6|TRBV5-1
TGCGCCAGCAGTCCCCAGGTAGCCTCTGGGGCCAACGTCCTGACTTTC
CASSPQVASGANVLTF
>NA|NA|TRBJ1-2|TRBV3-1/TRBV3-2
TGTGCCAGCAGCCGTAACCGGGACATCGATGGCTACACCTTC
CASSRNRDIDGYTF
>once|NA|TRBJ2-1|TRBV4-3
TGCGCCAGCAGCCAATCGGGGGCTGCGGGAGAATACAATGAGCAGTTCTTC
CASSQSGAAGEYNEQFF
>once|TRBD1|TRBJ1-2|TRBV28
TGTGCCAGCAGACCCCAGGGGGCTTATGGCTACACCTTC
CASRPQGAYGYTF
>NA|TRBD1|TRBJ1-3|TRBV5-4
TGTGCCAGCAGCCGGGACAGGGGAAGGAACACCATATATTTT
CASSRDRGRNTIYF
>NA|TRBD1|TRBJ1-1|TRBV11-1
TGTGCCAGCAGCGTCCCGGGACAGGCGGCTGAAGCTTTCTTT
CASSVPGQAAEAFF
>few|NA|TRBJ2-5|TRBV18
TGTGCCAGCTCATCCGGGGTACAAGAGACCCAGTACTTC
CASSSGVQETQYF
>NA|TRBD1|TRBJ1-4|TRBV19
TGTGCCAGTAGTATGACCACAGGGGGCTCGACTAATGAAAAACTGTTTTTT
CASSMTTGGSTNEKLFF
>NA|NA|TRBJ2-5|TRBV2
TGTGCCAGCAGTGGGGGGACCCAGTACTTC
CASSGGTQYF
>NA|TRBD1|TRBJ1-6|TRBV27
TGTGCCAGCAGTTTATACCTACCGGGACAGGGGATTAATTCACCCCTCCACTTT
CASSLYLPGQGINSPLHF
>NA|TRBD2|TRBJ2-7|TRBV11-1
TGTGCCAGCAGCTACGGGGGGGGAACCTACGAGCAGTACTTC
CASSYGGGTYEQYF
>NA|NA|TRBJ2-1|TRBV6-5
TGTGCCAGCAGTTCCAGGGTCCCCTACAATGAGCAGTTCTTC
CASSSRVPYNEQFF
>NA|NA|TRBJ1-3|TRBV5-1
TGCGCCAGCAGCGAAGGGACAAACACCATATATTTT
CASSEGTNTIYF
>once|NA|TRBJ1-2|TRBV5-1
TGCGCCAGCAGCTTCGATAATAGGGGCGGCTACACCTTC
CASSFDNRGGYTF
>NA|TRBD1|TRBJ2-4|TRBV9
TGTGCCAGCAGCGGGCCCGAACAGGGGGCAGGCAAAAACATTCAGTACTTC
CASSGPEQGAGKNIQYF
>NA|NA|TRBJ1-6|TRBV6-5
TGTGCCAGCAGTTACTCTTGGACCACGGGTTCACCCCTCCACTTT
CASSYSWTTGSPLHF
>once|NA|TRBJ1-4|TRBV7-2
TGTGCCAGCAGCTTAGGGGGGAGCGGCAATGAAAAACTGTTTTTT
CASSLGGSGNEKLFF
>NA|NA|TRBJ2-3|TRBV7-9
TGTGCCAGCAGTCAAGCGGGCAGGACGGATACGCAGTATTTT
CASSQAGRTDTQYF
>NA|NA|TRBJ2-2|TRBV18
TGTGCCAGCTCATCTGACAGGAGGAACACCGGGGAGCTGTTTTTT
CASSSDRRNTGELFF
>NA|NA|TRBJ1-2|TRBV7-8
TGTGCCAGCACCAGGACCCCCACCCCCGCTGATGGCTACACCTTC
CASTRTPTPADGYTF
>NA|NA|TRBJ2-7|TRBV7-9
TGTGCCAGCAGCTTAGGAGAGGGAGGCGAGCAGTACTTC
CASSLGEGGEQYF
>NA|NA|TRBJ1-1|TRBV11-1
TGTGCCAGCGGCCTCAGGGGTGAAGCTTTCTTT
CASGLRGEAFF
>once|TRBD1|TRBJ2-7|TRBV7-3
TGTGCCAGCAGCTTAATACTTCCCGGGACAGGGTCCTACGAGCAGTACTTC
CASSLILPGTGSYEQYF